These 10 T cell receptor beta chains came from one sample sequenced in a study of CD8 T cells in Susac syndrome. After extraction with the RNeasy kit, roughly 0.45 to 1 ug of the RNA was reverse transcribed using random hexamers. TCRdb processed the immunoSEQ multiplex PCR reads anew with MiXCR; each CDR3 protein has one entry. The table has about 140,000 distinct CDR3 sequences, approximately 96% seen once. The sequencing input was CD4+ T cells from PBMCs. Receptors were obtained from a human donor with Susac syndrome.

The chain is built from TRBV7-8 and TRBJ2-1; D gene ambiguous. V shed 1 base and J shed 9 bases, with 10 bases lying between them. This CDR3 is 13 amino acids long. CDR1 and CDR2 (germline): SGHVS, FQNEAQ. CDR3: CASSLVGPGEQFF. In nucleotides, the CDR3 is TGTGCCAGCAGCTTAGTAGGTCCGGGTGAGCAGTTCTTC.

V usage is TRBV3-1 and J usage is TRBJ2-1, with no clear D. Trimming stripped 6 bases from V and 7 bases from J, with 10 bases between. Germline CDR1 reads LGHDT; CDR2 reads YNNKEL (reference sequence). This CDR3 comprises 12 residues. The CDR3 DNA sequence: TGTGCCAGCAGAACCGGTAGGAATGAGCAGTTCTTC. Translated, it gives CASRTGRNEQFF.

V usage is TRBV7-2 and J usage is TRBJ2-7; perhaps TRBD1 as D (6 bases). Germline CDR1 is SGHTA and CDR2 is FQGNSA. The CDR3 length is 13 residues. Trimming shortened V by 6 bases and J by 6 bases, and 15 bases separated the two germline ends. In nucleotides, the CDR3 is TGTGCCAGCAGGTCAGGGGAGCCGGGCGAGCAGTACTTC. This translates into CASRSGEPGEQYF.

The chain is built from TRBV12-3 or TRBV12-4 and TRBJ2-1, with D maybe TRBD1 (6 bases). V was pared by 10 bases and J by 2 bases, with 15 bases between. The CDR3 contains 14 residues. The DNA of the CDR3 is TGTGCCATCCGAACAGGGTCTGCCTACAATGAGCAGTTCTTC. It is translated as CAIRTGSAYNEQFF.

This clonotype was counted once. Here the CDR3 reads CSARGSGPNLETQYF. For the CDR3, the DNA is TGCAGTGCTAGAGGTAGCGGCCCCAACCTAGAGACCCAGTACTTC. The J gene is TRBJ2-5, the V gene TRBV20-1; a weak D match, TRBD2 (6 bases). The CDR3 has 15 residues. V gave up 1 base and J gave up 4 bases, with 16 bases separating them. CDR1 and CDR2 (germline): DFQATT, SNEGSKA (reference sequence).

The V and J genes are TRBV4-1 and TRBJ2-3; D gene ambiguous. This CDR3 comprises 13 residues. CDR1 and CDR2 (germline): MGHRA, YSYEKL. With 5 bases removed from V and 9 bases from J, the gap between germline ends came to 15 bases. The CDR3 sequence: CASSGNKGLTQYF. In DNA form, the CDR3 reads TGCGCCAGCAGCGGTAACAAGGGTTTGACGCAGTATTTT.

CDR3 residues: CASGKVERQPQHF. The DNA for the CDR3 is TGTGCCAGCGGTAAAGTGGAACGTCAGCCCCAGCATTTT. V and J are TRBV12-3 or TRBV12-4 and TRBJ1-5; D not certain. Trimming shortened V by 8 bases and J by 6 bases, and 14 bases separated the two germline ends. This CDR3 region has 13 residues.

V and J are TRBV20-1 and TRBJ1-2; possible D gene TRBD1, 5 bases. Deletions cut 6 bases from V and 5 bases from J, with 16 bases between. CDR1 is DFQATT, CDR2 SNEGSKA, per germline (reference sequence). The CDR3 has 13 residues. CDR3 residues: CSAEGRVTYGYTF. The CDR3 DNA reads as TGCAGTGCAGAGGGCAGGGTGACTTATGGCTACACCTTC.

The V call is TRBV4-1, the J call TRBJ2-6, with a tentative D call TRBD1 (5 bases). The CDR3 runs to 18 residues. Germline V gene data show CDR1 as MGHRA and CDR2 as YSYEKL. V was shortened by 1 base and J by 0 bases, with 13 bases between the two germline ends. The CDR3, as DNA: TGCGCCAGCAGCCAAGGCAGGGCATACCGCTCTGGGGCCAACGTCCTGACTTTC. Translated, it gives CASSQGRAYRSGANVLTF.

The chain uses TRBV20-1 and TRBJ2-6; D perhaps matches TRBD1 (5 bases). Germline lookup yields CDR1 DFQATT and CDR2 SNEGSKA (reference sequence). Trimming took off 0 bases at V and 2 bases at J, with 11 bases between the two ends. The CDR3 is 16 residues long. CDR3 loop: CSARDRVLAGANVLTF. The CDR3 DNA reads as TGCAGTGCTAGAGACAGGGTTTTAGCTGGGGCCAACGTCCTGACTTTC.